This entry concerns a single T cell receptor (beta chain). This clone appeared a single time. Its target antigen remains unknown. Per-base quality was not reported, and no clone a single base away is much larger than it. This entry is derived from a study of cytomegalovirus exposure and HLA in healthy donors (dated by TCRdb to about 2017). In terms of the full investigation: In an earlier analysis of some 550 of the donors, 276 Gb of sequence data and some 120 million unique TCR beta sequences from some 170 million T cells were reported. Both class I and class II loci were covered by HLA typing, at four-digit resolution. A later genetic analysis took genome-wide SNP genotypes for about three fifths of the 666 donors and used that subset as a discovery cohort. A separate validation cohort of 100 to 150 different subjects was used in addition to the roughly 700-subject first cohort. Rather than using new phenotypic data, the later analysis identified candidate immune exposures from TCR beta sequences and from how often those sequences occurred across donors. To predict cytomegalovirus infection status, the study combined high-throughput TCR immunosequencing, statistical association of individual TCRs with disease status, and machine learning. Across approximately 420 genotyped donors of the cohort, an average of roughly 200,000 unique TCR beta nucleotide sequences per donor were sequenced, and roughly 17% of those sequences were non-productive. Donor age, sex, ethnicity and CMV serostatus were collected together with the repertoire data. All discovery cohort repertoires had been generated using a single sequencing platform. The aim of the study was to test whether cataloging public T cell receptors could identify signatures of past pathogen exposure. The study profiled the T cell repertoires of under 850 subjects by immunosequencing and related them to cytomegalovirus serostatus. Roughly 5 DR-DQ haplotypes were handled as single units for association and clustering because linkage in the cohort was strong. In an earlier analysis of a few hundred of the donors, high-throughput TCR beta sequencing was used to judge whether each TCR beta V gene segment behaved as functional or pseudogenic. Of the roughly 390 genotyped donors, over 70% fell in the genetic ancestry cluster associated with self-reported Caucasian donors. Typing coverage differed by locus: A, B, C, DRB1 and DQB1 were typed in about 620-640 donors, DQA1 in 500 to 550, DPA1 in 600 to 610, and DPB1 in roughly 450. Approximately 300 gigabases of sequencing data and around 85 million unique TCR sequences made up an early release that covered several hundred HLA-typed donors. To study patterns of TCR occurrence, a later analysis re-analyzed previously published TCR beta repertoires from just over 650 donors and added high-resolution HLA genotyping. What the authors observed across the whole study: Most CMV-associated TCR beta chains appeared to be HLA-restricted in a later analysis, and the HLA associations seemed to be driven largely by CMV exposure. Because the 87-base-pair reads could not distinguish some IMGT-functional V segments, including TRBV6-2 and TRBV6-3, those segments were excluded. A further reported finding was that TCR beta sequences accurately predicted the HLA-A and HLA-B alleles for most subjects in the first cohort. Because some donors lacked HLA typing at each locus, the association tests relied only on the typed subset. Immune exposure information for the cohort was limited to CMV serostatus. At a false discovery rate of 0.05, a later analysis linked under 20,000 TCR beta sequences to specific HLA alleles. When HLA alleles, especially DR and DQ, strongly co-occurred, attributing TCR associations to individual alleles was difficult. An association between a missense DCLRE1C variant and V-gene and J-gene trimming of TCR beta chains was found in a later genetic analysis and replicated in an independent cohort. According to the authors, the approach could potentially be generalized to other disease states and immunological phenotypes. In vitro tests confirmed that a few of the cytomegalovirus-associated TCR beta chains recognize cytomegalovirus antigens. The classifier was reported to diagnose cytomegalovirus status with high specificity and sensitivity in both the original and validation cohorts. In an earlier analysis of fewer than 750 of the donors, most TCR beta V segments were observed in productive rearrangements about 87% or about 30% of the time, broadly matching IMGT annotations. According to a later genetic analysis, donors in an Asian-associated ancestry cluster had fewer N-insertions in productive TCRs than the approximately 670-donor mean. Correlated functional status among segregating V segments might be attributable to linkage disequilibrium, but an unknown experimental factor could not be ruled out. Because counts were too low, roughly 18 rarely observed V segments, including chromosome 9 orphons, were left out of the earlier analysis of some 600 of the donors. Most TCR sequences were observed very rarely across donors, whereas some public TCRs were present in many individuals. A group of highly shared sequence variants was considered likely to be a technical artifact of the sequencing pipeline. Only TCR beta chains were sequenced in this cohort, and the absence of alpha or paired-chain data limited detectable features. Presence/absence analyses assumed roughly uniform sequencing depth across donors, an assumption that may not hold. Compared with equally common non-associated chains, HLA-associated TCR beta chains in a later analysis were more clonally expanded and had lower generation probabilities. According to a later analysis, TCR association rates differed among HLA loci, with DRB1 alleles showing the most associated TCRs and HLA-C alleles showing the fewest. Several of the top co-occurrence clusters appeared to be linked to parvovirus B19, influenza, CMV and Epstein-Barr virus, according to a later analysis. The study listed 150 to 200 TCR beta chains as associated with cytomegalovirus.

Libraries were constructed by the immunoSEQ multiplex PCR assay. For the multiplex PCR, a mixture combining 60 forward primers for TCR Vbeta segments and 13 reverse primers for TCR Jbeta segments was used. The CDR3 region of rearranged TCR beta genes was amplified from genomic DNA by a multiplex PCR assay. The Illumina HiSeq System was used to sequence the amplified TCR beta libraries as 87-base-pair reads. Processing in the source paper ran as follows. Across the 670 or so repertoires, a later analysis counted tens of millions of unique TCR beta chains, around 11 million of which were shared by at least two donors. To remove PCR and sequencing errors, raw reads were error-corrected and collapsed into unique sequences using a nearest-neighbor algorithm that merged closely related sequences. Alignment of CDR3 sequences to IMGT reference sequences was used to assign V, D and J gene segments. For a sequence to be retained, at least a six-nucleotide match to both a V gene segment and a J gene segment was required. A rearrangement was called productive if the CDR3 had no stop codons and remained in frame with V and J, and every other rearrangement was called non-productive. Following IMGT convention, CDR3 was defined as the stretch from the second conserved V-encoded cysteine up to the conserved J-encoded phenylalanine. Sequences without an unambiguous match to a single V gene segment were excluded from the earlier analysis of about 600 of the donors. An earlier analysis of just under 600 of the donors called V segments functional above 56.7% productive rearrangements and segregating when the between-donor standard deviation exceeded 5%. A statistical classification framework was built to diagnose cytomegalovirus status from the catalog of TCR beta chain sequences. In a later analysis, V and J genes were assigned by comparing TCR nucleotide sequences against IMGT/GENE-DB human TR gene sequences. The TCRdist pipeline was used in a later analysis to assign CDR3 sequences and most-parsimonious VDJ recombination scenarios. In a later analysis, every TCR beta chain was defined by the combination of its CDR3 amino acid sequence and its V-gene family, and reads without a unique V-gene family were dropped. A later analysis removed 500 to 650 highly shared, low-generation-probability nucleotide sequences to deal with suspected cross-contamination and a sequencing artifact. For each public chain, a later analysis derived a clonal expansion index from normalized ranks of inferred template counts within each repertoire. Generation probabilities in a later analysis came from a VDJ recombination model fitted to out-of-frame rearrangements, and those results were checked against IGoR. In a later analysis, TCR-TCR, TCR-HLA and TCR-CMV co-occurrence was scored with hypergeometric tests, and a repertoire-size bias correction was applied to TCR pairs. False discovery rates were estimated in a later analysis by permuting HLA or CMV assignments 20 times. A later analysis grouped co-occurring TCRs with DBSCAN, adding TCRdist sequence similarity when clustering within HLA-allele-positive subsets. For co-occurrence clustering, repertoires with fewer than 30,000 or more than 120,000 public chains were excluded, along with 5 or 6 repertoires with anomalous nucleotide sharing. Here the immuneACCESS table is served through TCRdb, limited to in-frame sequences with V and J called. Missing clones are a known gap in these copies; in checked studies unresolved V genes cover under half, and the rest lacks a known reason. Clone size and the V and J calls come from that table; the DNA yielded D and trimming. In all, the sample holds about 97,000 clones, and about 81% of those were seen once. The ten largest make up 4.5% to 5.5% of the sample.

The cohort was made up of several hundred healthy bone marrow donors. All cohort members were sampled while nominally healthy, although unrecorded immune exposures were likely present. The donor was CMV seropositive and belonged to the group of 250 to 300 seropositive cohort members. A peripheral blood sample was provided by each donor, and peripheral blood mononuclear cells were used for TCR beta sequencing. The Qiagen DNeasy Blood Extraction Kit was used to extract genomic DNA from the blood cell samples. V is shortened by 2 bases, J by 6 bases, and the region joining them spans 26 bases. The CDR3 has 19 amino acids, counting the end cysteine and phenylalanine. This entry keeps only the CDR3 DNA: 57 bases, framed from base 1. The germline V gene supplies CDR1 MDHEN and CDR2 SYDVKM.

The rearranged segments are TRBV28 and TRBJ1-5; the D gene is perhaps TRBD1, from 5 matching bases. Sequenced sample: PBMCs. The source of this sequence is a man aged 40-55 years in good health and CMV-seropositive. The DNA sequence reads TGTGCCAGCAGTTTAAGGGGTTTTGGCATGGACGGAGGGTTTCAGCCCCAGCATTTT. Its protein reads: CASSLRGFGMDGGFQPQHF. Where the CDR3 stops, the reference TRBV28 and TRBJ1-5 genes take over; the full variable domain is DVKVTQSSRYLVKRTGEKVFLECVQDMDHENMFWYRQDPGLGLRLIYFSYDVKMKEKGDIPEGYSVSREKKERFSLILESASTNQTSMYLCASSLRGFGMDGGFQPQHFGDGTRLSIL.